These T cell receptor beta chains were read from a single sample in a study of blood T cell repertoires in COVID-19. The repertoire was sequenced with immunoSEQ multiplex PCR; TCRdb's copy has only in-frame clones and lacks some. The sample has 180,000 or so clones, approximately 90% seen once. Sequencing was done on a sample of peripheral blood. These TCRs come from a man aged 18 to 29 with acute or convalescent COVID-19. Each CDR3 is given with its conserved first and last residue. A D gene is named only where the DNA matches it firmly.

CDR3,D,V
CSVGQGRTEAFF,TRBD1,TRBV29-1
CASSPGWNTEAFF,.,TRBV7-2
CASSLVLAGDEQYF,TRBD2,TRBV5-1
CASSDSGTGFTEAFF,TRBD1,TRBV5-1
CASSLKKSPSGGGKNIQYF,TRBD2,TRBV7-3
CASSESSSYNEQFF,.,TRBV6-4
CASPGGEQYF,.,TRBV6-5
CASSQEPGTVATNEKLFF,TRBD1,TRBV4-1
CATSRVFTDEKLFF,.,TRBV15
CASSASLIRGGSGNTIYF,.,TRBV2
CALAEGGAHEQYF,.,TRBV10-3
CASSDTLNYGYTF,.,TRBV9
CASSKRQSYNSPLHF,.,TRBV2
CASRSKGGGIGTEAFF,.,TRBV27
CASSPRVAGRDQETQYF,.,TRBV5-4
CASSQLLQGTSSPLHF,.,TRBV14
CASSLQGQLNYGYTF,TRBD1,TRBV5-4
CASSPSDTIYF,.,TRBV18
CASGESTRQGVLLNTEAFF,TRBD1,TRBV12-5
CAWSELSNQPQHF,.,TRBV30
CASTLLFGYNQPQHF,.,TRBV4-1
CASSQGQTLNGYTF,.,TRBV4-1
CAWSAGIGSYEQYF,.,TRBV30
CSVRLAANYGYTF,.,TRBV29-1
CATDGQGPNTEAFF,TRBD1,TRBV28
CASSLGLGEKLFF,.,TRBV7-9
CASSESTSSNQPQHF,.,TRBV6-1
CASLLDRDAYEQYF,TRBD1,TRBV2
CASSTLLTGYNSPLHF,.,TRBV19
CASSGTRGQGETQYF,TRBD1,TRBV2
CASSRRSLQETQYF,.,TRBV19
CASSEVPGYGYTF,.,TRBV6-4
CASSQDRASGGADTQYF,TRBD2,TRBV4-2
CASSEGAHNQPQHF,.,TRBV6-4
CASSAQGLGNQPQHF,.,TRBV28
CASSWRDRAGETQYF,TRBD1,TRBV5-6
CASRRQGAANEKLFF,TRBD1,TRBV6-5
CSVRRGSGTIYF,.,TRBV29-1
CASTLGQGIAEAFF,TRBD1,TRBV6-1
CASSLVQESYEQYF,.,TRBV5-5
CASSLAWQGVAKNIQYF,TRBD1,TRBV7-2
CASSTGTGAREKLFF,TRBD1,TRBV4-1
CASSQEWGQQHLF,TRBD1,TRBV3-1/TRBV3-2
CASSLTRGYTF,.,TRBV6-5
CASSVKNIQYF,.,TRBV10-2
CASSKTTGRQFF,.,TRBV28
CASSLAGGTSNQPQHF,TRBD1,TRBV28
CAGTANYGYTF,TRBD1,TRBV30
CASSVGTGVAGELFF,TRBD1,TRBV3-1/TRBV3-2
CASSQNRRDAFF,.,TRBV3-1/TRBV3-2
CASSQTGSSYNSPLHF,TRBD1,TRBV4-1
CASSLEGGANTGELFF,.,TRBV7-8
CASSLQGNSGNTIYF,.,TRBV11-2
CASSPRTSGPYEQFF,TRBD2,TRBV18
CATSDPAGADEKLFF,.,TRBV24-1
CASSSQLAGRETQYF,TRBD2,TRBV5-4
CASSWSRSSYNSPLHF,.,TRBV6-5
CASSMGTGIRQPQHF,TRBD1,TRBV19
CASSSGQGGNEQFF,TRBD1,TRBV5-1
CASRWTGVGSPLHF,.,TRBV21-1